This T cell receptor (beta chain) was sequenced for a study of CD8+ T cells in alopecia areata. Across the whole study: People stayed on tofacitinib for 6 to 18 months, then stopped the drug for 6 months.

The V gene's germline CDR1 is SQVTM and CDR2 ANQGSEA. This CDR3 contains 13 residues. Trimming cost V 8 bases and J 6 bases; bases outside gene matches: 9. After isolation, RNA underwent reverse transcription to generate cDNA as the sequencing template. Sequencing used immunoSEQ multiplex PCR; TCRdb keeps in-frame clones, though not all of them. This sample has 200,000 to 250,000 clones; less than 80% occur once, and the top ten carry under 1.5%. This rearrangement joins TRBV29-1 to TRBJ2-7; TRBD1 matches 11 bases. The sequence derives from a human donor with alopecia areata. The sample was CD4+ T cells sorted from blood, taken at week 0. The CDR3 sequence is CSTSGQGVSEQYF. CDR3 nucleotide sequence: TGCAGCACCTCGGGACAGGGGGTATCCGAGCAGTACTTC.